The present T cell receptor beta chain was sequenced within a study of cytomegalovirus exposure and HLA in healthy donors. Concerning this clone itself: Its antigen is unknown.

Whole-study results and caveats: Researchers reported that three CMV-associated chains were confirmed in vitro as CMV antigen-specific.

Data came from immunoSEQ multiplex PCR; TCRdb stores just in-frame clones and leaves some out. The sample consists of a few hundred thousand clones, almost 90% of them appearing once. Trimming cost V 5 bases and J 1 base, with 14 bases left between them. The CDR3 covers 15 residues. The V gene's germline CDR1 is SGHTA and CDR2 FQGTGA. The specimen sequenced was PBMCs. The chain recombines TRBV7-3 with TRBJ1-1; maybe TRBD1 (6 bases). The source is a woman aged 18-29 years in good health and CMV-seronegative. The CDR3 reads CASSPTGTTNTEAFF. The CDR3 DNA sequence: TGTGCCAGCAGCCCTACCGGGACAACGAACACTGAAGCTTTCTTT.